The 18 T cell receptor beta chains presented below share a single source sample, sequenced in a study of blood T cell repertoires in COVID-19. Clones were sequenced by immunoSEQ multiplex PCR, and TCRdb holds only the in-frame ones, with some missing. The sample lists fewer than 300,000 clones, just over 90% occurring once. The sample comprised peripheral blood. These receptors were obtained from a woman younger than 45 with COVID-19, enrolled during active disease.

The genes are TRBV6-5 and TRBJ1-4; no firm D call. The V end lost 8 bases, the J end lost 4 bases, and 11 bases lay between the germline ends. The CDR3 sequence is 13 residues long. Germline V gives CDR1 MNHEY, CDR2 SVGAGI. The CDR3 protein is CASDSGFNEKLFF. The CDR3 nucleotides read TGTGCCAGCGACTCGGGGTTTAATGAAAAACTGTTTTTT.

The chain employs TRBV7-2 and TRBJ1-2; weak D call: TRBD1 (5 bases). CDR3 length: 11 amino acids. CDR1 SGHTA and CDR2 FQGNSA come from the germline V gene. With 5 bases removed from V and 8 bases from J, the gap between germline ends came to 9 bases. CDR3 DNA: TGTGCCAGCAGCGATCAGGGAGGCTACACCTTC. It encodes CASSDQGGYTF.

The V and J genes are TRBV4-1 and TRBJ1-1; D gene unclear. The V and J ends lost 4 bases and 5 bases respectively, with 14 bases between them. The CDR3 loop spans 14 amino acids. Germline-derived CDR1 and CDR2 are MGHRA and YSYEKL. The CDR3 region is CASSPTTGRTEAFF. The CDR3 nucleotides read TGCGCCAGCAGCCCGACCACCGGGAGAACTGAAGCTTTCTTT.

The V gene is TRBV4-2, the J gene TRBJ2-7, with 8 bases identical to TRBD2. The junction had 6 bases not matched to a gene; V was cut back by 0 bases and J by 2 bases. Germline-derived CDR1 and CDR2 are LGHNA and YNFKEQ. This CDR3 spans 16 amino acids. This CDR3 reads CASSQDPAGATYEQYF. For the CDR3, the DNA is TGTGCCAGCAGCCAAGACCCAGCGGGAGCCACCTACGAGCAGTACTTC.

This clone was picked up many times. The chain has TRBV6-2 or TRBV6-3 and TRBJ1-5, with 11 bases identical to TRBD1. The trim removed 0 bases at V and 6 bases at J, leaving 1 base unmatched. There are 15 residues in the CDR3. Germline assignment: CDR1 MNHEY and CDR2 SVGEGT. The CDR3: CASSYSGTGGQPQHF. CDR3 coding DNA: TGTGCCAGCAGTTACTCGGGGACAGGGGGTCAGCCCCAGCATTTT.

V and J are TRBV7-9 and TRBJ1-2; no clear D gene. The germline V gene has CDR1 SEHNR and CDR2 FQNEAQ (reference sequence). The CDR3 covers 13 residues. V lost 5 bases and J lost 8, with 15 bases in between. CDR3 DNA sequence: TGTGCCAGCAGCCAACAAGACTCTTCGGGCTACACCTTC. This encodes CASSQQDSSGYTF. Full variable domain (remainder filled in from reference TRBV7-9 and TRBJ1-2): DTGVSQNPRHKITKRGQNVTFRCDPISEHNRLYWYRQTLGQGPEFLTYFQNEAQLEKSRLLSDRFSAERPKGSFSTLEIQRTEQGDSAMYLCASSQQDSSGYTFGSGTRLTVV.

This rearrangement joins TRBV14 to TRBJ1-2, with D perhaps TRBD1 (6 bases). V was trimmed by 4 bases and J by 5 bases, leaving 8 bases between them. CDR3 size: 12 residues. Germline V gene sequence: CDR1 SGHDN, CDR2 FVKESK. The CDR3 protein is CASSPQGYGYTF. Here the CDR3 DNA reads TGTGCCAGCAGCCCACAGGGATATGGCTACACCTTC.

As to this clone: Other nucleotide sequences from this sample produce the same CDR3. The V call is TRBV18, the J call TRBJ1-1; D may be TRBD1 (5 bases). CDR3 length: 14 residues. Germline V gene lookup returns CDR1 KGHSH and CDR2 LQKENI. V gave up 2 bases and J gave up 4 bases, with 11 bases separating them. The CDR3 loop is CASSPSGRGTEAFF. CDR3 DNA sequence: TGTGCCAGCTCACCATCGGGGAGGGGCACTGAAGCTTTCTTT.

The rearrangement uses TRBV30 and TRBJ1-5; no reliable D call. Germline V lookup: CDR1 GTSNPN, CDR2 SVGIG (reference sequence). This CDR3 region has 15 residues. V was pared by 1 base and J by 0 bases, with 10 bases between. The CDR3 sequence is CAWSAGPYSNQPQHF. CDR3 coding DNA: TGTGCCTGGAGTGCCGGTCCGTATAGCAATCAGCCCCAGCATTTT.

Details on this clone: Other nucleotide sequences from this sample produce the same CDR3. This chain uses TRBV6-5 with TRBJ2-7, with TRBD2 as a possible D gene (5 bases). V was clipped by 6 bases and J by 1 base, with 7 bases between them. Germline CDR1 and CDR2: MNHEY and SVGAGI. This CDR3 spans 12 amino acids. For the CDR3, the DNA is TGTGCCAGCAGGGGAGCGTCCTACGAGCAGTACTTC. Amino acids: CASRGASYEQYF.

This chain uses TRBV6-5 with TRBJ2-3; tentatively, D is TRBD2 (5 bases). V dropped 5 bases and J dropped 10 bases, with 19 bases sitting between them. CDR1 is MNHEY and CDR2 is SVGAGI in the germline V gene. This CDR3 has 14 residues. The CDR3 protein is CASSTPGLTSAQYF. As DNA, the CDR3 is TGTGCCAGCAGTACCCCCGGACTCACCTCGGCGCAGTATTTT.

This clone showed up just once. The chain joins TRBV25-1 to TRBJ1-1, with D possibly TRBD1 on 6 matching bases. This CDR3 has 14 amino acids. V was clipped by 3 bases and J by 1 base, with 9 bases between them. Germline CDR1 MGHDK, CDR2 SYGVNS. The CDR3 loop reads CASSDQQGNTEAFF. CDR3 sequence (DNA): TGTGCCAGCAGTGACCAACAGGGGAACACTGAAGCTTTCTTT.

The rearrangement links TRBV27 to TRBJ2-7, with D unresolved. The CDR3 sequence is 11 residues long. Trimming removed 7 bases at V and 7 bases at J, with 11 bases between. The germline CDR1 and CDR2 sequences are MNHEY and SMNVEV (reference sequence). CDR3 protein: CASNFHGEQYF. In nucleotides, the CDR3 is TGTGCCAGCAACTTCCACGGGGAGCAGTACTTC.

The chain combines TRBV11-3 with TRBJ1-4; 8 bases agree with TRBD1. J was trimmed by 4 bases and V by 1 base; bases with no gene match: 5. Germline values: CDR1 SGHNT, CDR2 YENEEA. The CDR3 runs to 16 residues. The CDR3 DNA is TGTGCCAGCAGCTTAGGGGGACAGGTGAATAATGAAAAACTGTTTTTT. The encoded protein is CASSLGGQVNNEKLFF.

This clone was counted between two and nine times. V is TRBV5-1 and J is TRBJ2-3, with 7 bases identical to TRBD1. With V trimmed by 3 bases and J by 1 base, 8 bases remained unmatched. Germline assignment: CDR1 SGHRS and CDR2 YFSETQ. CDR3 size: 16 residues. The CDR3 here is CASSWSTGQGTDTQYF. The CDR3 DNA sequence: TGCGCCAGCAGCTGGTCGACAGGGCAGGGCACAGATACGCAGTATTTT.

The gene calls are TRBV7-9 and TRBJ2-7; no clear D. CDR1 SEHNR and CDR2 FQNEAQ come from the germline V gene (reference sequence). Trimming shortened V by 5 bases and J by 2 bases, and 7 bases separated the two germline ends. This CDR3 has 12 residues. The CDR3 coding sequence is TGTGCCAGCAGCCTGACTCCCTACGAGCAGTACTTC. Translation: CASSLTPYEQYF.

In nucleotides, the CDR3 is TGTGCCAGTAGTATGCGCGGGACAGACAATGAGCAGTTCTTC. As protein: CASSMRGTDNEQFF. The rearrangement links TRBV19 to TRBJ2-1; tentative D call: TRBD1 (7 bases). The CDR3 has 14 residues. Germline V lookup: CDR1 LNHDA, CDR2 SQIVND (reference sequence). The V and J ends lost 3 bases and 5 bases respectively, with 11 bases between them.

CDR3 protein: CAWSQGLADTQYF. The CDR3 coding sequence is TGTGCCTGGAGTCAGGGGCTAGCCGATACGCAGTATTTT. The gene calls are TRBV30 and TRBJ2-3, with D perhaps matching TRBD1 (6 bases). Per germline, CDR1 GTSNPN and CDR2 SVGIG (reference sequence). The CDR3 is 13 amino acids. Between the trimmed V and J ends, which lost 2 bases and 6 bases, there was a span of 12 bases.